This TCR beta chain derives from a study of cytomegalovirus exposure and HLA in healthy donors. Germline lookup yields CDR1 SGHTA and CDR2 FQGNSA. V gave up 1 base and J gave up 0 bases, with 19 bases separating them. The CDR3 extends over 19 amino acids. Researchers ran the PCR with 60 Vbeta and 13 Jbeta primers. Data came from immunoSEQ multiplex PCR; TCRdb stores just in-frame clones and leaves some out. The data hold about 100,000 clones, with approximately 79% observed a single time. The TCR comes from a woman between 40 and 50 years old in good health and CMV-seropositive. This chain uses TRBV7-2 with TRBJ1-3, with D possibly TRBD1 on 6 matching bases. The material sequenced was PBMCs. The CDR3 sequence is CASSLVDGGRGSSGNTIYF. The CDR3 DNA is TGTGCCAGCAGCTTAGTAGATGGAGGCAGGGGAAGCTCTGGAAACACCATATATTTT.